This passage covers 5 T cell receptor beta chains from one sample sequenced in a study of Tregs in tolerant kidney transplant recipients. Method: immunoSEQ multiplex PCR; TCRdb's copy keeps in-frame clones and lacks some. The data show approximately 90,000 clones, roughly 92% seen once. Sample: CD8+ T cells from blood. The receptors come from a human donor in good health.

V and J are TRBV4-1 and TRBJ2-7; no clear D gene. The V gene lost 0 bases and the J gene lost 4 bases, with 13 bases spanning the gap. The CDR3 has 15 residues. Germline V gene lookup returns CDR1 MGHRA and CDR2 YSYEKL. CDR3 residues: CASSQDVSPHYEQYF. The CDR3 nucleotides are TGCGCCAGCAGCCAAGATGTATCCCCTCATTACGAGCAGTACTTC.

This clone was seen only once. The rearrangement joins TRBV11-2 to TRBJ2-3; 10 bases line up with TRBD2. The V gene end was trimmed by 1 base and the J gene end by 2 bases; junction bases not matched to a gene: 6. CDR3 length: 17 residues. CDR1 is SGHAT, CDR2 FQNNGV, per germline. The CDR3 coding sequence is TGTGCCAGCAGCTTAGTACCAGCGGGGGGGATCACAGATACGCAGTATTTT. This translates into CASSLVPAGGITDTQYF.

The chain joins TRBV7-2 to TRBJ2-2, with D perhaps matching TRBD1 (5 bases). Trimming cost V 0 bases and J 2 bases, with 7 bases left between them. Germline CDR1 reads SGHTA; CDR2 reads FQGNSA. The CDR3 runs to 15 residues. CDR3 DNA sequence: TGTGCCAGCAGCTTAGCGGACATAAACACCGGGGAGCTGTTTTTT. Encoded protein: CASSLADINTGELFF.

This clone was seen a handful of times. The chain couples TRBV18 to TRBJ2-7, with a weak D call TRBD2 (6 bases). The V and J ends lost 0 bases and 4 bases respectively, with 7 bases between them. Per germline, CDR1 KGHSH and CDR2 LQKENI. The CDR3 is 13 residues long. The CDR3 reads CASSPPTSYEQYF. The CDR3 bases are TGTGCCAGCTCACCACCGACTAGTTACGAGCAGTACTTC.

The chain joins TRBV27 to TRBJ2-5; tentatively, D is TRBD2 (5 bases). Germline V gene lookup returns CDR1 MNHEY and CDR2 SMNVEV (reference sequence). V was cut by 3 bases and J by 4 bases, with 9 bases left in between. CDR3 length: 13 amino acids. The CDR3 sequence is CASSLLGRETQYF. CDR3 sequence (DNA): TGTGCCAGCAGTTTGTTGGGGAGAGAGACCCAGTACTTC.